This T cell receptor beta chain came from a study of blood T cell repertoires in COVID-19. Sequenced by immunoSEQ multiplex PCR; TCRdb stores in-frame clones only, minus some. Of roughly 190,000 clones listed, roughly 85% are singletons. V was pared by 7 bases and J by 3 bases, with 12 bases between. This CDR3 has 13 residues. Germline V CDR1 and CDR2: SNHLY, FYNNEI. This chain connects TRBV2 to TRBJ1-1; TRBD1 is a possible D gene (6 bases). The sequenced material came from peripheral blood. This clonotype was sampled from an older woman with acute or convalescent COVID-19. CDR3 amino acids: CASTLDSYTEAFF. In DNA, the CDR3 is TGTGCCAGCACCTTGGACAGCTACACTGAAGCTTTCTTT.